The 26 T cell receptor beta chains below come from one sample, sequenced in a study of tumor-infiltrating lymphocytes in localized non-small cell lung cancer (dated by TCRdb to the early 2020s). The receptor library was made with the immunoSEQ multiplex PCR assay. This immuneACCESS table, as held by TCRdb, lists in-frame sequences with V and J called but not all clones. Of the missing ones, under half trace to an unresolved V gene in checked studies; the others have no known cause. The sample table shows 10,000 to 15,000 clones, and around 86% are seen once. The ten largest clones represent more than 8% of the sample. Sequencing input: lung tumor tissue. The receptor set was obtained from a human donor with non-small cell lung cancer.

This clone appeared a few times. The genes are TRBV6-6 and TRBJ1-3; D possibly corresponds to TRBD1 (5 bases). V was shortened by 8 bases and J by 3 bases, with 14 bases between the two germline ends. Germline loops: CDR1 MNHNY, CDR2 SVGAGI (reference sequence). The CDR3 sequence is 14 residues long. This CDR3 is CASVRGKDGNTIYF. In nucleotides, the CDR3 is TGTGCCAGCGTTAGGGGAAAGGATGGAAACACCATATATTTT.

The V and J genes are TRBV7-5 and TRBJ1-1. TRBV7-5 is assigned pseudogene status. The CDR3 loop spans 11 amino acids. The DNA for the CDR3 is TGTGCCAGAAGCCCCCCGGAGGAGGCTTTCTTT. Translated: CARSPPEEAFF.

The chain has TRBV28 and TRBJ2-7; tentative D call: TRBD1 (6 bases). V shed 3 bases and J shed 4 bases, with 10 bases lying between them. Germline lookup yields CDR1 MDHEN and CDR2 SYDVKM. There are 13 residues in the CDR3. CDR3 sequence reads: CASSFRGGYEQYF. CDR3 bases: TGTGCCAGCAGTTTTCGAGGGGGTTACGAGCAGTACTTC.

The chain has TRBV4-1 and TRBJ2-7; 7 positions agree with TRBD2. V shed 4 bases, J shed 3 bases, and the junction held 6 bases outside the gene matches. CDR1 MGHRA and CDR2 YSYEKL come from the germline V gene. The length of the CDR3 is 14 residues. As DNA, the CDR3 is TGCGCCAGCAGCCTCCTAGGACTAGGCTACGAGCAGTACTTC. Translating it yields CASSLLGLGYEQYF.

The chain couples TRBV11-2 to TRBJ2-7; D uncertain. The germline gives CDR1 SGHAT, CDR2 FQNNGV. The V and J ends lost 1 base and 5 bases respectively, with 9 bases between them. CDR3 length: 13 residues. The CDR3 DNA follows: TGTGCCAGCAGCTTAGTGCCTAGACACGAGCAGTACTTC. Translating gives CASSLVPRHEQYF.

Comments on this clone: Other nucleotide sequences in the sample specify the same CDR3. The V and J genes are TRBV5-1 and TRBJ2-3; 8 bases map to TRBD1. Looked up from germline, CDR1 is SGHRS and CDR2 is YFSETQ. The CDR3 has 14 residues. V gave up 3 bases and J gave up 5 bases; unmatched junction bases: 5. The CDR3 sequence: CASSSGQGLDTQYF. The DNA of the CDR3 is TGCGCCAGCAGCTCTGGACAGGGATTAGATACGCAGTATTTT.

The chain is built from TRBV27 and TRBJ2-3; 11 bases align to TRBD2. With 5 bases clipped from V and 4 bases from J, the junction kept 14 bases outside the gene matches. Germline lookup yields CDR1 MNHEY and CDR2 SMNVEV (reference sequence). This CDR3 contains 18 residues. The CDR3 region has the DNA TGTGCCAGCAGTATCATCAGACTAGCGGGATCCCCCGCAGATACGCAGTATTTT. Amino acids: CASSIIRLAGSPADTQYF.

The CDR3 DNA reads as TGTGCCAGCAGCCAAAGACCGACAGGGTTAGGGGAGACCCAGTACTTC. This sequence encodes CASSQRPTGLGETQYF. This chain joins TRBV7-8 and TRBJ2-5, with 7 bases lining up with TRBD1. The CDR3 has 16 amino acids. V was pared by 5 bases and J by 5 bases, with 14 bases of the junction left unmatched. Germline CDR1 SGHVS, CDR2 FQNEAQ.

The chain links TRBV6-6 to TRBJ2-5; no firm D call. CDR3 length: 13 amino acids. Trimming stripped 4 bases from V and 2 bases from J, with 8 bases between. Looked up from germline, CDR1 is MNHNY and CDR2 is SVGAGI (reference sequence). As DNA, the CDR3 is TGTGCCAGCAGTTTTGGGGTACAAGAGACCCAGTACTTC. Encoded protein: CASSFGVQETQYF.

The V call is TRBV11-2, the J call TRBJ1-4, with a weak D call TRBD1 (6 bases). CDR1 is SGHAT, CDR2 FQNNGV, per germline. The CDR3 is 15 amino acids. V was clipped by 4 bases and J by 10 bases, with 19 bases between them. CDR3 in DNA: TGTGCCAGCAGCTCCCATTCTGGGAGGGGGGGAAAACTGTTTTTT. This translates into CASSSHSGRGGKLFF.

V is TRBV27 and J is TRBJ1-4; possibly TRBD1 for D (5 bases). The germline V gene has CDR1 MNHEY and CDR2 SMNVEV (reference sequence). The CDR3 is 15 amino acids. Trimming pared 6 bases from V and 3 bases from J, leaving 14 bases between. CDR3 residues: CASSLGTDPNEKLFF. The CDR3 DNA reads as TGTGCCAGCAGCTTAGGGACCGACCCTAATGAAAAACTGTTTTTT.

This chain uses TRBV25-1 with TRBJ2-5; D is uncertain. The V end was cut by 8 bases, the J end by 9 bases, with 22 bases between. Germline lookup yields CDR1 MGHDK and CDR2 SYGVNS. This CDR3 has 14 amino acids. This CDR3 reads CASALWFADGAQYF. DNA of the CDR3: TGTGCCAGCGCCCTCTGGTTTGCCGATGGGGCCCAGTACTTC.

The chain uses TRBV11-2 and TRBJ2-5, with D perhaps TRBD1 or TRBD2 (6 bases each). Looked up from germline, CDR1 is SGHAT and CDR2 is FQNNGV. This CDR3 has 15 residues. V lost 4 bases and J lost 5, with 17 bases in between. This CDR3 reads CASSSNRVRGETQYF. Here the CDR3 DNA reads TGTGCCAGCAGCTCAAACAGGGTCCGGGGGGAGACCCAGTACTTC. Using reference TRBV11-2 and TRBJ2-5 for the parts outside the CDR3, the full variable domain is EAGVAQSPRYKIIEKRQSVAFWCNPISGHATLYWYQQILGQGPKLLIQFQNNGVVDDSQLPKDRFSAERLKGVDSTLKIQPAKLEDSAVYLCASSSNRVRGETQYFGPGTRLLVL.

CDR3 amino acids: CASTLGTFTDTQYF. CDR3 sequence (DNA): TGTGCCAGCACCCTGGGGACTTTCACAGATACGCAGTATTTT. The genes are TRBV6-6 and TRBJ2-3; the D gene is possibly TRBD2 (6 bases). The germline V and J ends were trimmed by 7 bases and 2 bases, with 13 bases remaining between them. CDR3 size: 14 residues. From germline, CDR1 is MNHNY and CDR2 SVGAGI (reference sequence).

V usage is TRBV6-1 and J usage is TRBJ1-6; D not resolved. The CDR3 sequence is 15 residues long. Trimming cost V 6 bases and J 0 bases, with 9 bases left between them. Germline CDR1 reads MNHNS; CDR2 reads SASEGT. This chain's CDR3 is CASRERSSYNSPLHF. CDR3 DNA sequence: TGTGCCAGCAGGGAGAGGAGCTCCTATAATTCACCCCTCCACTTT.

The chain links TRBV15 to TRBJ2-1; the D is unclear. Trimming stripped 0 bases from V and 8 bases from J, with 8 bases between. The CDR3 extends over 13 amino acids. Germline CDR1 LNHNV, CDR2 YYDKDF (reference sequence). The CDR3 nucleotides are TGTGCCACCAGCAGAGATACTACCGATGAGCAGTTCTTC. This sequence encodes CATSRDTTDEQFF.

The chain joins TRBV5-1 to TRBJ2-7; tentatively, D is TRBD1 or TRBD2 (6 bases each). Germline V gene sequence: CDR1 SGHRS, CDR2 YFSETQ. The CDR3 loop spans 17 amino acids. Trimming took off 4 bases at V and 5 bases at J, with 25 bases between the two ends. The CDR3 nucleotides are TGCGCCAGCAGCCCAGGACAGACCGGGACTGTAAGAAACGAGCAGTACTTC. Amino acids: CASSPGQTGTVRNEQYF. The variable domain in full, with the rest retrieved from reference TRBV5-1 and TRBJ2-7, is KAGVTQTPRYLIKTRGQQVTLSCSPISGHRSVSWYQQTPGQGLQFLFEYFSETQRNKGNFPGRFSGRQFSNSRSEMNVSTLELGDSALYLCASSPGQTGTVRNEQYFGPGTRLTVT.

This clone was detected once. This chain links TRBV6-5 with TRBJ2-3; 7 bases match TRBD1. The CDR3 runs to 14 residues. Germline trimming cut 6 bases from V and 3 bases from J; bases unmatched to any gene: 6. CDR1 and CDR2 from the germline V gene are MNHEY and SVGAGI. For the CDR3, the DNA is TGTGCCAGCAGGGATTACAGGGGTACAGATACGCAGTATTTT. Its protein is CASRDYRGTDTQYF.

J is TRBJ2-7 and V is TRBV6-1; possible D gene TRBD1, 5 bases. With 7 bases removed from V and 6 bases from J, the gap between germline ends came to 13 bases. Germline V gives CDR1 MNHNS, CDR2 SASEGT. This CDR3 comprises 12 residues. As DNA, the CDR3 is TGTGCCAGCATCCAGCAGGGATCCGAGCAGTACTTC. Translated, it gives CASIQQGSEQYF.

This chain joins TRBV28 and TRBJ2-1; no definite D call. V lost 1 base and J lost 4, with 8 bases in between. Germline CDR1 and CDR2: MDHEN and SYDVKM. The CDR3 runs to 14 residues. The CDR3 DNA sequence: TGTGCCAGCAGTTTATTCTCCCGGTACAATGAGCAGTTCTTC. Protein sequence: CASSLFSRYNEQFF.

This clone has just one count. This sample also contains other DNA sequences that code for the same CDR3. The chain links TRBV9 to TRBJ2-2; no firm D call. V was shortened by 0 bases and J by 1 base, with 7 bases between the two germline ends. The CDR3 has 15 amino acids. The germline gives CDR1 SGDLS, CDR2 YYNGEE. CDR3 residues: CASSVAGGNTGELFF. CDR3 nucleotide sequence: TGTGCCAGCAGCGTAGCGGGCGGGAACACCGGGGAGCTGTTTTTT.

The chain joins TRBV9 to TRBJ2-1; 10 bases are a match to TRBD2. The germline V gene encodes CDR1 SGDLS and CDR2 YYNGEE. The V and J ends lost 4 bases and 4 bases, in that order; junction bases with no gene match: 11. The CDR3 covers 17 residues. The CDR3 reads CASSPGASGGEYNEQFF. Here the CDR3 DNA reads TGTGCCAGCAGCCCAGGGGCTAGCGGGGGAGAATACAATGAGCAGTTCTTC. The complete variable domain, with remaining parts taken from reference TRBV9 and TRBJ2-1, reads DSGVTQTPKHLITATGQRVTLRCSPRSGDLSVYWYQQSLDQGLQFLIQYYNGEERAKGNILERFSAQQFPDLHSELNLSSLELGDSALYFCASSPGASGGEYNEQFFGPGTRLTVL.

The chain links TRBV29-1 to TRBJ2-1; no definite D call. The CDR3 loop spans 14 amino acids. V dropped 1 base and J dropped 3 bases, with 10 bases sitting between them. Germline CDR1 SQVTM, CDR2 ANQGSEA. As DNA, the CDR3 is TGCAGCGTTGAAGTCCGAGACCGCTACAATGAGCAGTTCTTC. Its protein is CSVEVRDRYNEQFF.

The chain couples TRBV6-1 to TRBJ2-6, with D unclear. Germline V CDR1 and CDR2: MNHNS, SASEGT. The CDR3 has 14 amino acids. V was clipped by 6 bases and J by 3 bases, with 9 bases between them. Here the CDR3 reads CASRLGYGANVLTF. The CDR3 nucleotides read TGTGCCAGCAGGTTGGGCTATGGGGCCAACGTCCTGACTTTC.

The chain is built from TRBV27 and TRBJ2-3; 12 bases align to TRBD2. From germline, CDR1 is MNHEY and CDR2 SMNVEV (reference sequence). V gave up 4 bases and J gave up 6 bases; unmatched junction bases: 5. The CDR3 spans 15 residues. CDR3 loop: CASSSLAGGVDTQYF. The CDR3 DNA is TGTGCCAGCAGTTCCCTAGCGGGAGGGGTGGATACGCAGTATTTT.

The sample holds a few counts of this clone. The CDR3 region has the DNA TGTGCCAGCAGACCGGGCCTTACTGGAAACACCATATATTTT. Translating gives CASRPGLTGNTIYF. The rearrangement links TRBV28 to TRBJ1-3; D gene unclear. With 6 bases removed from V and 2 bases from J, the gap between germline ends came to 11 bases. The germline CDR1 and CDR2 sequences are MDHEN and SYDVKM. The CDR3 loop spans 14 amino acids.